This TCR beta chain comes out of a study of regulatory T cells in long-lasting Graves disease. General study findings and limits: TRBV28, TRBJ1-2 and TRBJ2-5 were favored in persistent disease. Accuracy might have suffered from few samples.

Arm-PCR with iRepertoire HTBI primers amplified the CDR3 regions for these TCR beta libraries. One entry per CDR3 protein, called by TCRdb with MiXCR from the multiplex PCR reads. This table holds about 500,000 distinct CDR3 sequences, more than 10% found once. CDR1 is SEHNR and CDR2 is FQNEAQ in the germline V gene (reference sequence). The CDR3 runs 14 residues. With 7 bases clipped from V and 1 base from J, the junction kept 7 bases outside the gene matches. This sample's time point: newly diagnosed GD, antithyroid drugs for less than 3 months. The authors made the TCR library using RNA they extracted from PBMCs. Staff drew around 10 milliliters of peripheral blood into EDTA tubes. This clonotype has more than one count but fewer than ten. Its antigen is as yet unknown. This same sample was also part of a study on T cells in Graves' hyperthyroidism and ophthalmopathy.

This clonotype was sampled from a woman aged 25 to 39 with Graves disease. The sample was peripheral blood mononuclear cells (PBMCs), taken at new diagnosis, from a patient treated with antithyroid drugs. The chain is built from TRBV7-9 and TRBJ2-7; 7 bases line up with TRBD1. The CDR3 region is CASTVRDSSYEQYF. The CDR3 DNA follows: TGTGCCAGCACCGTCCGGGACAGTTCCTACGAGCAGTACTTC.